This T cell receptor beta chain was found in a study of Tregs in tolerant kidney transplant recipients. Study-wide findings and caveats: Biological reproducibility was not directly addressed, but technical replication error appeared minimal. The most relevant donor-specific Treg TCRbeta repertoire apparently came from expansion with activated donor B cells.

The method was immunoSEQ multiplex PCR; TCRdb's version includes in-frame clones alone and lacks a portion of them. Found here are some 240,000 clones, roughly 80% of them singletons; the top ten hold about 0.68%. Germline V gene lookup returns CDR1 LNHDA and CDR2 SQIVND (reference sequence). Trimming cost V 8 bases and J 2 bases; bases outside gene matches: 6. The CDR3 is 15 amino acids. Unstimulated Tregs (CD4+CD25+CD127-) and CD4+CD25- non-Tregs were sorted from PBMCs. This clone has just one count. Its target is unknown. The chain carries TRBV19 and TRBJ1-3; 10 bases are a match to TRBD1. The source of this sequence is a human donor in good health. The sample taken for sequencing was CD4+ T cells from blood. CDR3 amino acids: CASQPGQGPGNTIYF. In DNA, the CDR3 is TGTGCCAGTCAACCGGGACAGGGGCCTGGAAACACCATATATTTT.